The 24 T cell receptor beta chains in this list originate from one sample, sequenced in a study of beta chain features in type 1 diabetes. Study-wide results and caveats: Shorter TCRB CDR3s, moderately but significantly so, were found in Type 1 diabetes patients in all four CD4+ subsets.

No antigens are known for them. Investigators reverse transcribed all isolated RNA, so they sequenced expressed TCRB transcripts. Clones were read by immunoSEQ multiplex PCR, and TCRdb kept only the in-frame ones, dropping some. The sample carries over 600,000 clones, approximately 13% recorded once. The sequenced sample consisted of naive CD4+ T cells from blood. These receptors all stem from a man in his thirties or forties with type 1 diabetes.

A few counts support this clone. This chain uses TRBV4-3 with TRBJ1-6; D unclear. The CDR3 has 13 amino acids. V lost 4 bases, J lost 9 bases, and 10 bases lay in between. Germline CDR1 LGHNA, CDR2 YSLEER. CDR3 amino acids: CASSPPEGSPLHF. CDR3 DNA sequence: TGCGCCAGCAGCCCCCCTGAAGGTTCACCCCTCCACTTT.

This clone has just a few counts. The chain combines TRBV7-2 with TRBJ1-2; D remains ambiguous. The CDR3 covers 13 residues. Germline V gene sequence: CDR1 SGHTA, CDR2 FQGNSA. V lost 1 base and J lost 4, with 7 bases in between. CDR3 DNA sequence: TGTGCCAGCAGCTTAGATCATCTCTATGGCTACACCTTC. Translated: CASSLDHLYGYTF.

This clone showed up just a few times. The chain links TRBV2 to TRBJ2-5, with 8 bases aligning to TRBD1. The CDR3 runs to 14 residues. V gave up 11 bases and J gave up 4 bases; unmatched junction bases: 12. Germline loops: CDR1 SNHLY, CDR2 FYNNEI. The CDR3: CAGRYDRGGETQYF. CDR3 in DNA: TGTGCCGGACGCTACGACAGGGGCGGAGAGACCCAGTACTTC. The full variable domain, in which reference TRBV2 and TRBJ2-5 provide the parts outside the CDR3, is EPEVTQTPSHQVTQMGQEVILRCVPISNHLYFYWYRQILGQKVEFLVSFYNNEISEKSEIFDDQFSVERPDGSNFTLKIRSTKLEDSAMYFCAGRYDRGGETQYFGPGTRLLVL.

The chain combines TRBV2 with TRBJ2-7, with 8 bases fitting TRBD1. J lost 2 bases, V lost 4 bases, and 4 bases had no gene match. CDR3 length: 14 amino acids. CDR1 and CDR2 (germline): SNHLY, FYNNEI. The CDR3 DNA reads as TGTGCCAGCAGTGCCGGACAGGGAACCTACGAGCAGTACTTC. Amino acid sequence: CASSAGQGTYEQYF.

The gene calls are TRBV6-5 and TRBJ2-7; 11 bases fit TRBD1. Germline CDR1 and CDR2: MNHEY and SVGAGI. With V trimmed by 8 bases and J by 5 bases, 5 bases remained unmatched. The CDR3 loop spans 13 amino acids. The CDR3 DNA follows: TGTGCCAGCTCCAGGACAGGGGGCGACGAGCAGTACTTC. Protein sequence: CASSRTGGDEQYF.

The chain joins TRBV20-1 to TRBJ1-4, with D unclear. V was cut by 5 bases and J by 5 bases, with 6 bases left in between. The CDR3 has 11 amino acids. Germline loops: CDR1 DFQATT, CDR2 SNEGSKA (reference sequence). CDR3 coding DNA: TGCAGTGCTTACTGGAATGAAAAACTGTTTTTT. Residues: CSAYWNEKLFF.

The chain links TRBV5-1 to TRBJ2-1; 8 bases line up with TRBD1. J was trimmed by 9 bases and V by 6 bases; bases with no gene match: 11. This CDR3 comprises 14 residues. The germline CDR1 and CDR2 sequences are SGHRS and YFSETQ. The DNA of the CDR3 is TGCGCCAGCACCGCGGACAGGGAAGGGGGTGAGCAGTTCTTC. It translates to CASTADREGGEQFF. Supplemented by reference TRBV5-1 and TRBJ2-1, the full variable domain reads KAGVTQTPRYLIKTRGQQVTLSCSPISGHRSVSWYQQTPGQGLQFLFEYFSETQRNKGNFPGRFSGRQFSNSRSEMNVSTLELGDSALYLCASTADREGGEQFFGPGTRLTVL.

This clone was found a few times. V is TRBV27 and J is TRBJ1-1; D is perhaps TRBD1 (6 bases). The CDR3 is made up of 14 amino acids. Trimming shortened V by 2 bases and J by 0 bases, and 7 bases separated the two germline ends. The germline gives CDR1 MNHEY, CDR2 SMNVEV (reference sequence). Written as DNA, the CDR3 is TGTGCCAGCAGTTTAAGACAGGTGAACACTGAAGCTTTCTTT. Encoded protein: CASSLRQVNTEAFF.

Of note for this clone: The same CDR3 is also encoded by other DNA sequences in this sample. The chain couples TRBV7-9 to TRBJ2-3; D remains unclear. The V end was cut by 5 bases, the J end by 2 bases, with 5 bases between. Germline V gene sequence: CDR1 SEHNR, CDR2 FQNEAQ (reference sequence). CDR3 length equals 12 residues. The CDR3 region is CASSLDTDTQYF. The CDR3 nucleotides are TGTGCCAGCAGCCTAGACACAGATACGCAGTATTTT. The variable domain in full, with the rest retrieved from reference TRBV7-9 and TRBJ2-3, is DTGVSQNPRHKITKRGQNVTFRCDPISEHNRLYWYRQTLGQGPEFLTYFQNEAQLEKSRLLSDRFSAERPKGSFSTLEIQRTEQGDSAMYLCASSLDTDTQYFGPGTRLTVL.

J is TRBJ1-2 and V is TRBV28; D gene ambiguous. Germline V CDR1 and CDR2: MDHEN, SYDVKM. The ends were cut back, 6 bases at V and 5 bases at J, with 7 bases in the middle. The CDR3 is made up of 11 amino acids. CDR3 nucleotides: TGTGCCAGCAGCGATAGGTATGGCTACACCTTC. Amino acids: CASSDRYGYTF.

The table lists this clone with a few counts. The rearrangement uses TRBV19 and TRBJ2-1; weak D call: TRBD1 (6 bases). Germline loops: CDR1 LNHDA, CDR2 SQIVND (reference sequence). Deletions cut 6 bases from V and 7 bases from J, with 19 bases between. The CDR3 spans 15 residues. In DNA, the CDR3 is TGTGCCAGTAGCTCCACAGGGTCCATCGGGAATGAGCAGTTCTTC. The encoded protein is CASSSTGSIGNEQFF.

This chain connects TRBV6-6 to TRBJ2-4, with D tentatively TRBD2 (6 bases). This CDR3 has 13 amino acids. In germline, CDR1 is MNHNY, CDR2 SVGAGI (reference sequence). Trimming cost V 6 bases and J 6 bases, with 12 bases left between them. The CDR3 loop reads CASSPTEGNIQYF. The CDR3, as DNA: TGTGCCAGCAGCCCGACGGAGGGAAACATTCAGTACTTC.

This clone was detected a few times. The chain couples TRBV29-1 to TRBJ2-5; 10 bases map to TRBD1. Gene TRBJ2-7 matches the end of the DNA better, so the J call may be wrong. Germline CDR1 SQVTM, CDR2 ANQGSEA. This CDR3 has 14 amino acids. The CDR3, as DNA: TGCAGCGTGGGAGACAGGGGGCCCACCTACGAGCAGTACTTC. Translated: CSVGDRGPTYEQYF.

This clone was seen more than once but under ten times. The chain carries TRBV2 and TRBJ2-7, with 7 bases identical to TRBD1. Germline CDR1 is SNHLY and CDR2 is FYNNEI. The J segment lost 2 bases and the V segment lost 5 bases, leaving 9 bases of the junction unmatched. This CDR3 spans 15 amino acids. The CDR3 here is CASSSKQGLAYEQYF. The CDR3 bases are TGTGCCAGCAGTTCTAAACAGGGGTTAGCCTACGAGCAGTACTTC.

The CDR3 is CAWRDKRQVHF. CDR3 bases: TGTGCCTGGAGGGATAAGCGACAGGTCCACTTT. This rearrangement joins TRBV30 to TRBJ1-6; tentatively, D is TRBD1 (6 bases). Trimming pared 3 bases from V and 17 bases from J, leaving 14 bases between. The length of the CDR3 is 11 residues. Germline CDR1 reads GTSNPN; CDR2 reads SVGIG (reference sequence).

Notes on this clone: Other DNA sequences from this sample encode an identical CDR3 as well. The rearrangement links TRBV7-9 to TRBJ2-3; no clear D gene. Trimming left V 0 bases short and J 2 bases short, with 3 bases between. The CDR3 runs 13 residues. Germline V lookup: CDR1 SEHNR, CDR2 FQNEAQ (reference sequence). Here the CDR3 reads CASSLASTDTQYF. The DNA for the CDR3 is TGTGCCAGCAGCTTAGCGTCCACAGATACGCAGTATTTT.

Comments on this clone: One end of the junction varies from germline; a read error may be responsible. The genes are TRBV29-1 and TRBJ2-3, with TRBD1 matching 9 bases. CDR1 SQVTM and CDR2 ANQGSEA come from the germline V gene. The CDR3 consists of 14 residues. This CDR3 is CSVQDRGLTDTQYF. The DNA for the CDR3 is TGCAGCGTTCAAGACAGGGGGTTGACAGATACGCAGTATTTT.

This sequence joins TRBV4-2 and TRBJ2-1; TRBD2 aligns across 14 bases. Germline V gene lookup returns CDR1 LGHNA and CDR2 YNFKEQ. V lost 4 bases, J lost 7 bases, and 6 bases stayed unmatched. CDR3 size: 16 residues. For the CDR3, the DNA is TGTGCCAGCAGCCCTCGACTAGCGGGGGGGCAGAATGAGCAGTTCTTC. This codes for CASSPRLAGGQNEQFF.

This clone came up many times. This chain joins TRBV9 and TRBJ1-1; weak D call: TRBD1 (6 bases). The V and J ends lost 2 bases and 4 bases respectively, with 9 bases between them. The CDR3 extends over 13 amino acids. Germline V gene data show CDR1 as SGDLS and CDR2 as YYNGEE. For the CDR3, the DNA is TGTGCCAGCAGCGTTCAGGGGTTCACTGAAGCTTTCTTT. This gives the protein CASSVQGFTEAFF. Drawing the rest from reference TRBV9 and TRBJ1-1, the complete variable domain is DSGVTQTPKHLITATGQRVTLRCSPRSGDLSVYWYQQSLDQGLQFLIQYYNGEERAKGNILERFSAQQFPDLHSELNLSSLELGDSALYFCASSVQGFTEAFFGQGTRLTVV.

This clone appeared a few times. Other DNA sequences in this specimen translate into the identical CDR3. DNA of the CDR3: TGTGCCAGCAGCCCCCTTAGAGAGCAGTACTTC. Translated, it gives CASSPLREQYF. V gene TRBV7-2 combines with J gene TRBJ2-7; the D is unclear. V lost 5 bases and J lost 7, with 9 bases in between. The CDR3 covers 11 residues. Germline V gene sequence: CDR1 SGHTA, CDR2 FQGNSA.

This clone was seen a handful of times. V usage is TRBV7-2 and J usage is TRBJ2-1; tentatively, D is TRBD2 (6 bases). Germline loops: CDR1 SGHTA, CDR2 FQGNSA. This CDR3 contains 11 residues. V was shortened by 3 bases and J by 11 bases, with 8 bases between the two germline ends. The CDR3 DNA is TGTGCCAGCAGCTTGGACTATCAGCAGTTCTTC. Residues: CASSLDYQQFF.

This clone was recorded a few times. The V gene is TRBV19, the J gene TRBJ1-5; 7 bases fit TRBD1. This CDR3 contains 17 residues. Looked up from germline, CDR1 is LNHDA and CDR2 is SQIVND (reference sequence). V gave up 0 bases and J gave up 2 bases; unmatched junction bases: 7. CDR3 amino acids: CASSIDGVTGGNQPQHF. The CDR3, as DNA: TGTGCCAGTAGTATAGATGGGGTTACAGGGGGCAATCAGCCCCAGCATTTT.

V usage is TRBV7-2 and J usage is TRBJ1-2, with D perhaps TRBD1 (5 bases). CDR1 is SGHTA and CDR2 is FQGNSA in the germline V gene. The CDR3 has 16 residues. V was pared by 5 bases and J by 7 bases, with 23 bases between. In nucleotides, the CDR3 is TGTGCCAGCAGCATTAGTAGGGCAGGGAACGGTGGTGGCTACACCTTC. Protein sequence: CASSISRAGNGGGYTF.

The table lists this clone with a few counts. The chain combines TRBV6-5 with TRBJ1-6; D may be TRBD1 (6 bases). V dropped 5 bases and J dropped 8 bases, with 10 bases sitting between them. Looked up from germline, CDR1 is MNHEY and CDR2 is SVGAGI. The CDR3 is made up of 13 amino acids. CDR3 amino acids: CASSPRQDSPLHF. CDR3 in DNA: TGTGCCAGCAGTCCCCGACAGGATTCACCCCTCCACTTT.